Each of the 32 T cell receptor beta chains below was sequenced from the same sample in a study of regulatory T cells in long-lasting Graves disease. Investigators prepared the TCR beta libraries by applying iRepertoire HTBI primers and Arm-PCR of CDR3 regions. TCRdb processed the multiplex PCR reads anew with MiXCR; each CDR3 protein has one entry. The sample holds about 220,000 distinct CDR3 sequences, approximately 19% seen once. As to time point: newly diagnosed GD, antithyroid drugs for less than 3 months. RNA extracted from PBMCs served as the sequencing template. This sample was also put to use in a study of T cells in Graves' hyperthyroidism and ophthalmopathy.

The sequencing used peripheral blood mononuclear cells (PBMCs), collected at new diagnosis, from a patient treated with antithyroid drugs. The receptor set was obtained from a woman aged 30 to 39 with Graves disease.

A word on this clonotype: A much more abundant neighbour one base away suggests this may be a read error. This chain joins TRBV24-1 and TRBJ2-1; D gene ambiguous. This CDR3 spans 15 amino acids. Germline V gene sequence: CDR1 KGHDR, CDR2 SFDVKD. This chain's CDR3 is CATSDLFSKYNEQLF. Here the CDR3 DNA reads TGTGCCACCAGTGATTTGTTCAGTAAGTACAATGAGCAGCTCTTC.

This clonotype was detected many times. The chain joins TRBV24-1 to TRBJ2-3; 7 bases align to TRBD2. Losses at the gene ends were 1 base for V and 1 base for J; bases not matched to a gene: 4. Germline V gene sequence: CDR1 KGHDR, CDR2 SFDVKD. CDR3 length: 16 amino acids. CDR3 DNA sequence: TGTGCCACCAGTGATTTCACAGCGGGACGCACAGATACGCAGTATTTT. Translation: CATSDFTAGRTDTQYF.

This clonotype was counted ten times or more. The chain couples TRBV28 to TRBJ2-2, with D perhaps matching TRBD1 or TRBD2 (6 bases each). The CDR3 has 16 residues. CDR1 MDHEN and CDR2 SYDVKM come from the germline V gene. V lost 5 bases to trimming and J lost 5 bases, with 18 bases between them. CDR3 DNA sequence: TGTGCCAGCAGTGGGGCACAGGGAGGCGGGACCGGGGAGCTGTTTTTT. Translation gives CASSGAQGGGTGELFF.

The J gene is TRBJ2-3, the V gene TRBV11-2, with D hard to call. Germline V gene lookup returns CDR1 SGHAT and CDR2 FQNNGV. The CDR3 is 14 amino acids. Trimming shortened V by 1 base and J by 2 bases, and 7 bases separated the two germline ends. In nucleotides, the CDR3 is TGTGCCAGCAGCTTAGCACACTCCACAGATACGCAGTATTTT. Amino acids: CASSLAHSTDTQYF.

This chain connects TRBV20-1 to TRBJ1-2; D remains ambiguous. This CDR3 is built from 11 residues. Trimming took 1 base from V and 7 from J, leaving 7 bases between them. The germline gives CDR1 DFQATT, CDR2 SNEGSKA (reference sequence). The CDR3 region has the DNA TGCAGTGCTAGAGTGGCAGCTGGCTACACCTTC. Translating gives CSARVAAGYTF.

On this clonotype itself: A read error is possible here, since a much larger clone lies one base away. The J gene is TRBJ1-5, the V gene TRBV6-9; 8 nucleotides match TRBD1. There are 15 residues in the CDR3. Germline V gives CDR1 MNHGY, CDR2 SVAAGI. V was clipped by 3 bases and J by 3 bases; unmatched bases: 4. The chain's CDR3 is CASSYDRGHNQPQHF. CDR3 sequence (DNA): TGTGCCAGCAGTTACGACAGGGGTCACAATCAGCCCCAGCATTTT.

This clonotype occurred many times. V gene TRBV28 combines with J gene TRBJ1-2; tentative D call: TRBD1 (5 bases). CDR1 and CDR2 from the germline V gene are MDHEN and SYDVKM. Trimming removed 3 bases from V and 1 base from J, with 18 bases in between. CDR3 length: 17 amino acids. This CDR3 is CASSFPGAGTVNYGYTF. The CDR3 DNA reads as TGTGCCAGCAGTTTCCCCGGGGCAGGGACTGTTAACTATGGCTACACCTTC.

There are many counts of this clonotype. This rearrangement joins TRBV28 to TRBJ1-2; TRBD1 agrees at 7 bases. After removal of 4 bases from V and 8 bases from J, the junction contained 10 bases not matched to a gene. Looked up from germline, CDR1 is MDHEN and CDR2 is SYDVKM. CDR3 size: 14 residues. CDR3 in amino acids: CASSSYLQGHGYTF. The CDR3 DNA is TGTGCCAGCAGTTCGTATTTACAGGGGCACGGCTACACCTTC.

The V call is TRBV28, the J call TRBJ1-2, with a weak D call TRBD1 (6 bases). There are 14 residues in the CDR3. The germline V gene encodes CDR1 MDHEN and CDR2 SYDVKM. V shed 7 bases and J shed 4 bases, with 16 bases lying between them. The CDR3 DNA is TGTGCCAGCATCATCGGGGGGGCCCCCTATGGCTACACCTTC. It codes for CASIIGGAPYGYTF.

This chain links TRBV28 with TRBJ1-4; tentative D call: TRBD1 (5 bases). Trimming cost V 2 bases and J 8 bases, with 15 bases left between them. The CDR3 loop spans 15 amino acids. CDR1 is MDHEN and CDR2 is SYDVKM in the germline V gene. The CDR3 spells CASSLGWVRDEKLFF. DNA of the CDR3: TGTGCCAGCAGTTTAGGGTGGGTCAGGGACGAAAAACTGTTTTTT.

This clonotype came up many times. The V and J genes are TRBV6-1 and TRBJ2-2, with 8 bases identical to TRBD1. Germline assignment: CDR1 MNHNS and CDR2 SASEGT. V was clipped by 4 bases and J by 6 bases; unmatched bases: 10. There are 16 residues in the CDR3. The CDR3 protein is CASSGLAGGLPGELFF. DNA of the CDR3: TGTGCCAGCAGTGGACTTGCAGGGGGCTTACCCGGGGAGCTGTTTTTT.

This clonotype was seen at least ten times. CDR3 DNA sequence: TGTGCCAGCAGTCCCCACGAGATAGGGGGCAAATACGAGCAGTACTTC. Amino acid sequence: CASSPHEIGGKYEQYF. The V call is TRBV6-1, the J call TRBJ2-7, with 7 bases aligning to TRBD1. There are 16 residues in the CDR3. Germline lookup yields CDR1 MNHNS and CDR2 SASEGT. V trimming: 5 bases; J trimming: 4 bases; junction bases outside the gene matches: 14.

With regard to this clonotype: Lacking the conserved final phenylalanine or tryptophan, this CDR3 likely reflects a read error. Because the CDR3's place on the DNA is in doubt, the DNA is left out and the CDR3 is given as listed by TCRdb. This sequence joins TRBV7-2 and TRBJ2-2; the listed D gene, TRBD2, was not tested against the DNA. Ends included, the CDR3 has 17 residues. Germline assignment: CDR1 SGHTA and CDR2 FQGNSA. The CDR3 loop is CASSLEVGLAGTGELYL.

CDR3 protein: CSVEAGGGEKLFF. The CDR3 nucleotides read TGCAGCGTTGAAGCAGGGGGGGGTGAAAAACTGTTTTTT. The chain joins TRBV29-1 to TRBJ1-4, with TRBD1 matching over 7 bases. The CDR3 has 13 amino acids. Germline assignment: CDR1 SQVTM and CDR2 ANQGSEA. The ends lost 1 base at V and 7 bases at J; junction bases unmatched: 3.

V and J are TRBV5-5 and TRBJ1-1; D unclear. The V and J ends lost 0 bases and 1 base respectively, with 10 bases between them. The length of the CDR3 is 15 residues. Looked up from germline, CDR1 is SGHKS and CDR2 is YYEKEE (reference sequence). DNA for the CDR3: TGTGCCAGCAGCTTGGACCGGACTCGGAACACTGAAGCTTTCTTT. Its protein is CASSLDRTRNTEAFF.

This clonotype has at least ten counts. This chain connects TRBV28 to TRBJ2-7; 13 nucleotides align to TRBD2. This CDR3 region has 20 residues. With V trimmed by 4 bases and J by 1 base, 16 bases remained unmatched. The germline V gene encodes CDR1 MDHEN and CDR2 SYDVKM. This CDR3 is CASSSDPGTSGKGASYEQYF. CDR3 nucleotide sequence: TGTGCCAGCAGTTCCGACCCCGGGACTAGCGGGAAAGGAGCATCCTACGAGCAGTACTTC.

This clonotype has more than one count but fewer than ten. The chain couples TRBV6-1 to TRBJ1-3; D is undetermined. From germline, CDR1 is MNHNS and CDR2 SASEGT. This CDR3 has 15 residues. Trimming shortened V by 8 bases and J by 0 bases, and 14 bases separated the two germline ends. The CDR3 region has the DNA TGTGCCAGCGGTCCTGGACCTTACTCTGGAAACACCATATATTTT. Translating it yields CASGPGPYSGNTIYF.

This clonotype came up many times. The V gene is TRBV27, the J gene TRBJ2-7; 7 bases match TRBD1. J gave up 5 bases and V 5 bases, and 9 bases lay outside the gene matches. Germline-derived CDR1 and CDR2 are MNHEY and SMNVEV (reference sequence). This CDR3 region has 14 residues. The CDR3 here is CASSPVTGSHEQYF. CDR3 bases: TGTGCCAGCAGTCCCGTGACAGGGTCCCACGAGCAGTACTTC.

This clonotype appeared many times. The chain joins TRBV28 to TRBJ2-1; D remains unclear. Trimming left V 6 bases short and J 2 bases short, with 8 bases between. The CDR3 has 13 residues. Per germline, CDR1 MDHEN and CDR2 SYDVKM. In DNA form, the CDR3 reads TGTGCCAGCAGCCCAAAGGCCTACAATGAGCAGTTCTTC. The encoded protein is CASSPKAYNEQFF.

Note on this clonotype: It may be a read error: a sequence one base away is much more abundant. The chain is built from TRBV19 and TRBJ1-1; D possibly corresponds to TRBD1 (6 bases). The germline V gene has CDR1 LNHDA and CDR2 SQIVND (reference sequence). Trimming took off 9 bases at V and 4 bases at J, with 21 bases between the two ends. The CDR3 spans 15 residues. The CDR3 bases are TGTGCCAGCAGGACCATGGGGCAGGGGAGCACTGAAGCTTTCTTT. Its protein product is CASRTMGQGSTEAFF.

This clonotype was observed at least ten times. The chain links TRBV11-2 to TRBJ2-3, with TRBD2 matching over 11 bases. Germline CDR1 reads SGHAT; CDR2 reads FQNNGV. The CDR3 consists of 17 residues. Trimming took 5 bases from V and 2 from J; bases not matched to a gene: 9. The CDR3 DNA sequence: TGTGCCAGCAGCCTAGCGGGGGGCAACTTACACACAGATACGCAGTATTTT. Amino acids: CASSLAGGNLHTDTQYF.

This clonotype was counted at least ten times. The rearrangement uses TRBV9 and TRBJ2-2; TRBD1 aligns across 7 bases. From germline, CDR1 is SGDLS and CDR2 YYNGEE. The CDR3 is made up of 15 amino acids. The V and J ends lost 5 bases and 0 bases, in that order; junction bases with no gene match: 4. The CDR3 region is CASRGTAANTGELFF. CDR3 nucleotides: TGTGCCAGCAGGGGGACAGCAGCGAACACCGGGGAGCTGTTTTTT.

The chain has TRBV12-3 or TRBV12-4 and TRBJ2-3, with D possibly being TRBD2 (6 bases). Trimming stripped 10 bases from V and 0 bases from J, with 11 bases between. The CDR3 has 13 amino acids. The CDR3 DNA sequence: TGTGCCATCCAACGGGGGAGCACAGATACGCAGTATTTT. It specifies CAIQRGSTDTQYF.

This clonotype was picked up many times. DNA of the CDR3: TGCAGTGCTATCGAGGGGACAGATACGCAGTATTTT. It is translated as CSAIEGTDTQYF. The V and J genes are TRBV20-1 and TRBJ2-3; possibly TRBD1 or TRBD2 for D (5 bases each). V was trimmed by 4 bases and J by 3 bases, leaving 8 bases between them. Germline assignment: CDR1 DFQATT and CDR2 SNEGSKA (reference sequence). There are 12 residues in the CDR3.

A few counts support this clonotype. The chain couples TRBV7-2 to TRBJ1-2; D is uncertain. CDR1 is SGHTA, CDR2 FQGNSA, per germline. The V and J ends lost 3 bases and 4 bases respectively, with 21 bases between them. The CDR3 length is 17 residues. Written as DNA, the CDR3 is TGTGCCAGCAGCTTTAGTCAACTTCCAAAAATCGGCTATGGCTACACCTTC. This gives the protein CASSFSQLPKIGYGYTF.

This clonotype was found many times. The V gene is TRBV12-3 or TRBV12-4, the J gene TRBJ1-1, with D uncertain. The CDR3 covers 13 residues. The V end lost 6 bases, the J end lost 0 bases, and 8 bases lay between the germline ends. As DNA, the CDR3 is TGTGCCAGCAGCCCCTCAGTGAACACTGAAGCTTTCTTT. This translates into CASSPSVNTEAFF.

Ten or more counts support this clonotype. The V call is TRBV6-1, the J call TRBJ2-7; no clear D gene. Trimming took 0 bases from V and 7 from J, leaving 16 bases between them. Germline CDR1 MNHNS, CDR2 SASEGT. The CDR3 runs to 15 residues. The CDR3 loop reads CASSEALDGNQEQYF. The CDR3 DNA is TGTGCCAGCAGTGAAGCGCTGGACGGTAATCAAGAGCAGTACTTC.

The chain has TRBV9 and TRBJ2-7; 9 bases are a match to TRBD2. Looked up from germline, CDR1 is SGDLS and CDR2 is YYNGEE. V dropped 3 bases and J dropped 2; count of bases not matched to a gene: 12. The CDR3 contains 17 residues. The CDR3, as DNA: TGTGCCAGCAGCGCAGCTGGGCTAGCGGGGCGGGCCTACGAGCAGTACTTC. It is translated as CASSAAGLAGRAYEQYF. The whole variable domain, remainder taken from reference TRBV9 and TRBJ2-7, is DSGVTQTPKHLITATGQRVTLRCSPRSGDLSVYWYQQSLDQGLQFLIQYYNGEERAKGNILERFSAQQFPDLHSELNLSSLELGDSALYFCASSAAGLAGRAYEQYFGPGTRLTVT.

This clonotype was recorded many times. V usage is TRBV18 and J usage is TRBJ1-1, with no clear D. The V gene's germline CDR1 is KGHSH and CDR2 LQKENI. V dropped 3 bases and J dropped 2 bases, with 13 bases sitting between them. This CDR3 comprises 15 residues. This chain's CDR3 is CASSPPGPRNTEAFF. CDR3 coding DNA: TGTGCCAGCTCACCCCCGGGCCCACGTAACACTGAAGCTTTCTTT.

This clonotype was counted many times. In DNA form, the CDR3 reads TGTGCCAGCAGCCAGACTAGCGGGGGGGTGACCCAGTACTTC. It specifies CASSQTSGGVTQYF. The V and J genes are TRBV7-3 and TRBJ2-1; TRBD2 matches at 14 bases. The end of the DNA aligns better with TRBJ2-5, so the J call may be wrong. The CDR3 length is 14 residues. Germline V gives CDR1 SGHTA, CDR2 FQGTGA.

The V call is TRBV29-1, the J call TRBJ2-2, with 7 bases fitting TRBD1. There are 13 residues in the CDR3. CDR1 and CDR2 from the germline V gene are SQVTM and ANQGSEA. The junction had 1 base not matched to a gene; V was cut back by 2 bases and J by 4 bases. The CDR3 DNA reads TGCAGCGTTGAACCAGGGGGCACCGGGGAGCTGTTTTTT. It is translated as CSVEPGGTGELFF.

This clonotype has at least ten counts. The DNA of the CDR3 is TGTGCCCATTCCGAGGAGAACACTGAAGCTTTCTTT. Protein: CAHSEENTEAFF. This chain links TRBV30 with TRBJ1-1; the D is unclear. The CDR3 extends over 12 amino acids. The V gene lost 8 bases and the J gene lost 1 base, with 11 bases spanning the gap. Germline CDR1 and CDR2: GTSNPN and SVGIG (reference sequence).